The subject of this entry is one T cell receptor (beta chain). Germline CDR1 and CDR2: SGHTA and FQGNSA. This CDR3 is built from 19 residues. The V and J ends lost 0 bases and 5 bases, in that order; junction bases with no gene match: 12. This sample is part of a study of blood T cell repertoires in COVID-19. Background on the study: Acute-phase and convalescent COVID-19 samples originated in the United States, Italy and Spain. PBMCs, B-cell-depleted T cells, or T cells provided the cDNA or gDNA that made up the material.

In the original workflow: Reference gene primer amplification yielded estimated nucleated cell counts. Measured with immunoSEQ multiplex PCR; TCRdb has only the in-frame clones, and not every one. D and trimming come from the DNA, and the V and J calls and clone size come from that table. Of tens of thousands of clones in the sample, 82% were seen once. The sample taken for sequencing was peripheral blood. V gene TRBV7-2 combines with J gene TRBJ2-1; TRBD2 matches 11 bases. The receptor was isolated from an older woman with acute or convalescent COVID-19. This chain's CDR3 is CASSLAASGGTRGDNEQFF. In DNA form, the CDR3 reads TGTGCCAGCAGCTTAGCGGCTAGCGGGGGGACCCGAGGGGACAATGAGCAGTTCTTC.